Listed below are T cell receptor beta chains from one sample, sequenced in a study of T cell responses to AZD1222 COVID-19 vaccine. Sequencing used immunoSEQ multiplex PCR; TCRdb keeps in-frame clones, though not all of them. This table holds some 120,000 clones, roughly 88% found once. The sequences come from peripheral blood, collected on day 0 of MenACWY control vaccination. The receptor source for this set is an adult in good health. Both conserved end residues are part of each CDR3. D genes are given only for firm matches. The size of a clone is reported for some rows only, either as once, few or many, or as a class for expanded clones.

D	size	V	length	J	DNA	CDR3
-	-	TRBV15	20	TRBJ1-5	TGTGCCACCAGCAGAGATTGGTTACAGAGAGGGCCTGGGGGCCATCAGCCCCAGCATTTT	CATSRDWLQRGPGGHQPQHF
-	-	TRBV13	14	TRBJ2-1	TGTGCCAGCAGCTCCACGCCGGGTTACAATGAGCAGTTCTTC	CASSSTPGYNEQFF
-	-	TRBV28	16	TRBJ2-7	TGTGCCAGCAGTTTCTTGGCCAGGGAAGGGTCCTACGAGCAGTACTTC	CASSFLAREGSYEQYF
TRBD2	-	TRBV7-9	17	TRBJ2-3	TGTGCCAGCAGCCCGAGCGGGGGGCTAGGCCACACAGATACGCAGTATTTT	CASSPSGGLGHTDTQYF
-	few	TRBV5-4	16	TRBJ1-1	TGTGCCAGCAGCTTGGGTAGGTCTTCGGTCTCCACTGAAGCTTTCTTT	CASSLGRSSVSTEAFF
-	-	TRBV5-5	13	TRBJ1-1	TGTGCCAGCACGCAGGGGCCGGACACTGAAGCTTTCTTT	CASTQGPDTEAFF
-	-	TRBV6-5	15	TRBJ2-1	TGTGCCAGCAGTTACGCGGGGTCCTCCTACAATGAGCAGTTCTTC	CASSYAGSSYNEQFF
TRBD1	once	TRBV3-1/TRBV3-2	15	TRBJ1-5	TGTGCCAGCAGCCCCCGGCAGGGGGTGAATCAGCCCCAGCATTTT	CASSPRQGVNQPQHF
TRBD2	-	TRBV18	15	TRBJ2-1	TGTGCCAGCTCACCGGGCGGGGGACTCTACAATGAGCAGTTCTTC	CASSPGGGLYNEQFF
-	-	TRBV3-1/TRBV3-2	14	TRBJ1-3	TGTGCCAGCAGCCCGGATAATACTGGAAACACCATATATTTT	CASSPDNTGNTIYF
TRBD1	-	TRBV28	15	TRBJ1-5	TGTGCCAGCAGCTCCACCTCGGACAGGAATCAGCCCCAGCATTTT	CASSSTSDRNQPQHF
TRBD1	-	TRBV15	14	TRBJ1-4	TGTGCCACCAGCAAAGGACAGGGGAATGAAAAACTGTTTTTT	CATSKGQGNEKLFF
-	-	TRBV10-3	15	TRBJ1-1	TGTGCCATCAGTGACTCCCACACACTAAACACTGAAGCTTTCTTT	CAISDSHTLNTEAFF
-	once	TRBV7-3	13	TRBJ2-5	TGTGCCAGCAGCCTCTACTCCCAAGAGACCCAGTACTTC	CASSLYSQETQYF
-	-	TRBV7-8	13	TRBJ1-6	TGTGCCAGCAGCCCATGGGAGAATTCACCCCTCCACTTT	CASSPWENSPLHF
-	-	TRBV29-1	12	TRBJ1-2	TGCAGCTCCGAGAGGGGGGAGGATGGCTACACCTTC	CSSERGEDGYTF
-	few	TRBV6-5	14	TRBJ1-2	TGTGCCAGCAGCCCCGTCGGGGGTAACTATGGCTACACCTTC	CASSPVGGNYGYTF
-	-	TRBV9	15	TRBJ2-3	TGTGCCAGCACAATAGCGGACCGCAGGGCAGATACGCAGTATTTT	CASTIADRRADTQYF
-	-	TRBV6-5	14	TRBJ1-2	TGTGCCAGCAGATTCTTGGTAGCGAACTATGGCTACACCTTC	CASRFLVANYGYTF
-	-	TRBV5-1	15	TRBJ2-1	TGCGCCAGCAGACAGGGACACAGGGATAGGTATGAGCAGTTCTTC	CASRQGHRDRYEQFF
-	few	TRBV19	16	TRBJ1-5	TGTGCCAGTAGTACCGAGCGGGGGGGGTTCGTTCAGCCCCAGCATTTT	CASSTERGGFVQPQHF
TRBD1	few	TRBV18	13	TRBJ1-2	TGTGCCAGCTCACCACGAACAGGGGAAGGCTACACCTTC	CASSPRTGEGYTF
-	-	TRBV7-3	14	TRBJ2-2	TGTGCCAGCAGCGGGGGACGTAACACCGGGGAGCTGTTTTTT	CASSGGRNTGELFF
TRBD1	few	TRBV24-1	18	TRBJ2-1	TGTGCCACCAGTGACCCTCCGGGACAGGGGGCGGCCTACAATGAGCAGTTCTTC	CATSDPPGQGAAYNEQFF
TRBD1	few	TRBV7-9	16	TRBJ2-5	TGTGCCAGCAGCTTGGGGGACAGGGGGCTTCGGGAGACCCAGTACTTC	CASSLGDRGLRETQYF
TRBD2	-	TRBV4-2	15	TRBJ2-5	TGTGCCAGCAGCCCGAGACGGGGGGACCAAGAGACCCAGTACTTC	CASSPRRGDQETQYF
-	-	TRBV6-5	14	TRBJ1-2	TGTGCCAGCAAGAGTATGTACGGGGGCTATGGCTACACCTTC	CASKSMYGGYGYTF
TRBD1	-	TRBV18	18	TRBJ2-5	TGTGCCAGCTCACAATCCACAGCCACAGGGGCTAAAGGAGAGACCCAGTACTTC	CASSQSTATGAKGETQYF
TRBD1	-	TRBV5-1	16	TRBJ1-1	TGCGCCAGCAGCTTGGACGGACAGGGAACGAACACTGAAGCTTTCTTT	CASSLDGQGTNTEAFF
-	-	TRBV10-3	12	TRBJ1-2	TGTGCCATCAGTGATCTAACCTATGGCTACACCTTC	CAISDLTYGYTF